This TCR beta chain was profiled in a study of blood T cell repertoires in COVID-19. Background on the study: PBMCs, B-cell-depleted T cells, or T cells were the source of the cDNA or gDNA that made up the material.

Some clones are missing from TCRdb's copy, which holds only in-frame ones; the method was immunoSEQ multiplex PCR. The repertoire holds approximately 300,000 clones, more than 70% seen once, with 1.2% in the top ten. What was sequenced was peripheral blood. The TCR originated in a woman between 50 and 59 years old with acute or convalescent COVID-19.

The CDR3 DNA sequence: TGTGCCATCAGGGGGACAGGGGGCGAGGCCACTGAAGCTTTCTTT. Its protein product is CAIRGTGGEATEAFF. The chain uses TRBV10-3 and TRBJ1-1, with TRBD1 matching over 12 bases. The CDR3 contains 15 residues. The germline gives CDR1 ENHRY, CDR2 SYGVKD. The trim removed 6 bases at V and 4 bases at J, leaving 6 bases unmatched.